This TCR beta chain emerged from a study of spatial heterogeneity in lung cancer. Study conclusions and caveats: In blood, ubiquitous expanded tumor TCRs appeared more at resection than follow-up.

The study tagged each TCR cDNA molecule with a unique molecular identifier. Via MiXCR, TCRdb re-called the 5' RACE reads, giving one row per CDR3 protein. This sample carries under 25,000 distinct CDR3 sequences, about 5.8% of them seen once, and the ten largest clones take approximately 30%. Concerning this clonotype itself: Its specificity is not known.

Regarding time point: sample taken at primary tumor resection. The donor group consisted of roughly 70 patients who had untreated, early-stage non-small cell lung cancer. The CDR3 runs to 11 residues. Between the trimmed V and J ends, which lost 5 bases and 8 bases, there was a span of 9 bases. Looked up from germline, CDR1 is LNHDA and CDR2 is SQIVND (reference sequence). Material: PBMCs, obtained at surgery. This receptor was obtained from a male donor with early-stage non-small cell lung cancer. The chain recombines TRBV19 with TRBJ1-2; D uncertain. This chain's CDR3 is CASSSRWGYTF. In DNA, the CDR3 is TGTGCCAGTAGTTCTAGATGGGGCTACACCTTC.